The entry that follows covers one T cell receptor beta chain sequence. A junction boundary mismatches the germline segment, possibly from a read error. As processed by the authors: Amplification of reference gene primers provided the estimated nucleated cell counts. The repertoire was sequenced with immunoSEQ multiplex PCR; TCRdb's copy has only in-frame clones and lacks some. V, J and clone size are taken as reported in that table, and D and trimming were inferred from the DNA itself. The table includes fewer than 300,000 clones, 87% detected once. The data were taken from a study of blood T cell repertoires in COVID-19. Study context: Samples taken during acute and convalescent COVID-19 were collected in the United States, Italy and Spain. T cells, B-cell-depleted T cells, or PBMCs provided the cDNA or gDNA that served as material.

The CDR3 covers 14 residues. Germline V lookup: CDR1 SSHAT, CDR2 FNYEAQ (reference sequence). The chain links TRBV7-7 to TRBJ2-2, with a weak D call TRBD2 (5 bases). Material for sequencing was peripheral blood. The sequence came from a woman between 40 and 50 years old who had recovered from COVID-19. The CDR3 here is CASSATRVSGELFF. As DNA, the CDR3 is TGTGCTAGCAGCGCAACTAGGGTCTCCGGGGAGCTGTTTTTT.